A selection of T cell receptor beta chains follows, all from one sample in a study of somatic mutations in cytotoxic T cells in rheumatoid arthritis. Sequencing was performed with immunoSEQ multiplex PCR; in TCRdb, only in-frame clones are kept and a portion is missing. The sample includes under 13,000 clones, 79% seen only once; the top ten take more than 30%. Specimen: CD8+ T cells sorted from blood. The receptors derive from an adult with rheumatoid arthritis. The conserved cysteine and the conserved F or W are not part of the CDR3 here.

V: TRBV19; CDR3: ASSESRGGVIIGNQPQH
V: TRBV6-5; CDR3: ASSYSLGVLNEQY
V: TRBV27; CDR3: ASSYGGRYNEQF
V: TRBV2; CDR3: ASSRRQGPEKLF
V: TRBV2; CDR3: ATTPGRREQTYEQY
V: TRBV6-4; CDR3: ASSDGLGETYEQY
V: TRBV28; CDR3: ASTLGGSNQPQH
V: TRBV9; CDR3: ASSFFSHRGETQY
V: TRBV19; CDR3: ASNLLTGGNTEAF
V: TRBV28; CDR3: ASSLVSATYEQY
V: TRBV7-8; CDR3: ASSLDPGGEQY
V: TRBV25-1; CDR3: ASSEFSLDRSAYEQY
V: TRBV11-2; CDR3: ASSTTVYNEQF
V: TRBV29-1; CDR3: SVSGGIYNEQF
V: TRBV27; CDR3: ASSFVGGDTQY
V: TRBV21-1; CDR3: ASSKRGTGGLRSYNEQF
V: TRBV4-3; CDR3: ASSQGIRADTQY
V: TRBV18; CDR3: ASSAGVGSYEQY
V: TRBV6-6; CDR3: ASSYSLGVLNEQY